This T cell receptor beta chain was sequenced for a study of cytomegalovirus exposure and HLA in healthy donors. The study, taken as a whole, reports: In a later analysis, compared with equally common non-associated chains, HLA-associated beta chains were more expanded.

The PCR made use of 60 Vbeta and 13 Jbeta primers. The protocol was immunoSEQ multiplex PCR, while the TCRdb copy is restricted to in-frame clones and leaves out a portion. The sample has approximately 73,000 clones; roughly 64% are singletons. Worth noting for this clone: Its antigen is still unknown.

Germline CDR1 MDHEN, CDR2 SYDVKM. The CDR3 is 15 amino acids. After removal of 5 bases from V and 2 bases from J, the junction contained 6 bases not matched to a gene. The chain joins TRBV28 to TRBJ2-3; TRBD1 matches at 8 bases. This sequence originates from a man aged 25-45 years in good health and CMV-seropositive. The sequenced material came from PBMCs. In nucleotides, the CDR3 is TGTGCCAGCAGTGAGACAGGGGATGACACAGATACGCAGTATTTT. Amino acids: CASSETGDDTDTQYF. Complete variable domain (other parts from reference TRBV28 and TRBJ2-3): DVKVTQSSRYLVKRTGEKVFLECVQDMDHENMFWYRQDPGLGLRLIYFSYDVKMKEKGDIPEGYSVSREKKERFSLILESASTNQTSMYLCASSETGDDTDTQYFGPGTRLTVL.